Sequencing of this T cell receptor (beta chain) was carried out in a study of T-cell reconstitution after alpha-beta-depleted transplantation in children. Unique molecular identifiers were used in preparing the TCRbeta library. TCRdb re-called the PCR reads with MiXCR, one entry per CDR3 protein. Of about 980,000 distinct CDR3 sequences listed, about 29% are singletons. This clonotype was observed a few times. The V and J ends lost 6 bases and 0 bases respectively, with 14 bases between them. The CDR3 extends over 15 amino acids. The chain combines TRBV12-3 or TRBV12-4 with TRBJ1-1; D unclear. The source of this sequence is a boy in the first two years of life who had a stem cell transplant for SCID, so the T cells may come from the graft donor. The sample in question was PBMCs, mostly from graft donor cells, obtained 360 days after TCRalphabeta/CD19-depleted stem cell transplant. CDR3 in amino acids: CASSPQRAMNTEAFF. The CDR3 nucleotides read TGTGCCAGCAGCCCTCAAAGGGCGATGAACACTGAAGCTTTCTTT.